The 16 T cell receptor beta chains given below trace back to one sample, sequenced in a study of identical twins' blood T cells. From the 5' RACE reads, TCRdb called clonotypes with MiXCR, one entry per CDR3 protein. The table has 350,000 to 400,000 distinct CDR3 sequences, under 30% seen once. The sequenced sample consisted of PBMCs. Every receptor here comes from a woman between 18 and 50 years old in good health.

The rearrangement joins TRBV4-1 to TRBJ2-3; D could derive from TRBD1 or TRBD2 (6 bases each). From germline, CDR1 is MGHRA and CDR2 YSYEKL. This CDR3 comprises 17 residues. The V gene lost 2 bases and the J gene lost 0 bases, with 15 bases spanning the gap. This CDR3 is CASSQFMGGGSTDTQYF. DNA for the CDR3: TGCGCCAGCAGCCAATTCATGGGGGGCGGGAGCACAGATACGCAGTATTTT.

This clonotype was counted only a few times. The chain combines TRBV20-1 with TRBJ2-7; D call uncertain. The V end was cut by 3 bases, the J end by 1 base, with 7 bases between. The CDR3 is 12 amino acids. CDR1 is DFQATT, CDR2 SNEGSKA, per germline (reference sequence). Written as DNA, the CDR3 is TGCAGTGCTAGGACCTTATCCTACGAGCAGTACTTC. As protein: CSARTLSYEQYF.

The rearrangement joins TRBV6-6 to TRBJ1-1, with 9 bases fitting TRBD1. V trimming: 5 bases; J trimming: 6 bases; junction bases outside the gene matches: 7. CDR3 length equals 14 residues. The germline V gene encodes CDR1 MNHNY and CDR2 SVGAGI (reference sequence). The DNA for the CDR3 is TGTGCCAGCAGTCCCGGACAGGGGTACCCTGAAGCTTTCTTT. Its protein product is CASSPGQGYPEAFF.

There are many counts of this clonotype. This chain links TRBV15 with TRBJ1-5; no clear D. The CDR3 has 15 amino acids. From germline, CDR1 is LNHNV and CDR2 YYDKDF (reference sequence). The V end was cut by 3 bases, the J end by 5 bases, with 14 bases between. The DNA of the CDR3 is TGTGCCACCAGCAGTACGGAACGGATAGATCAGCCCCAGCATTTT. This encodes CATSSTERIDQPQHF.

This clonotype was seen repeatedly, ten times or more. This rearrangement joins TRBV3-1 to TRBJ1-6; D gene unclear. V was clipped by 5 bases and J by 9 bases, with 8 bases between them. CDR1 and CDR2 (germline): LGHDT, YNNKEL (reference sequence). The CDR3 extends over 12 amino acids. CDR3 nucleotides: TGTGCCAGCAGCGCCGGGGTTTCACCCCTCCACTTT. Its protein is CASSAGVSPLHF.

This clonotype has a single count. The J gene is TRBJ2-7, the V gene TRBV18; TRBD1 is a possible D gene (6 bases). The germline V gene encodes CDR1 KGHSH and CDR2 LQKENI. The CDR3 is made up of 13 amino acids. V gave up 3 bases and J gave up 6 bases, with 12 bases separating them. Written as DNA, the CDR3 is TGTGCCAGCTCACCCCTCGGGACATCCGAGCAGTACTTC. Translating it yields CASSPLGTSEQYF.

The J gene is TRBJ1-1, the V gene TRBV14; D not certain. The germline V gene has CDR1 SGHDN and CDR2 FVKESK. There are 17 residues in the CDR3. V was shortened by 3 bases and J by 0 bases, with 17 bases between the two germline ends. In DNA form, the CDR3 reads TGTGCCAGCAGCCACGCCCGGCAAAACCGTATGAACACTGAAGCTTTCTTT. As protein: CASSHARQNRMNTEAFF.

V gene TRBV9 combines with J gene TRBJ2-3; D remains ambiguous. Germline CDR1 and CDR2: SGDLS and YYNGEE. This CDR3 region has 15 residues. V lost 3 bases and J 0 bases, leaving 11 bases between the germline ends. The CDR3 reads CASSDQDRSTDTQYF. Here the CDR3 DNA reads TGTGCCAGCAGCGACCAGGACCGTAGCACAGATACGCAGTATTTT.

The CDR3 bases are TGTGCCAGCGCCTCGGAGGGACGGTTCAACTATGGCTACACCTTC. Residues: CASASEGRFNYGYTF. The chain carries TRBV11-3 and TRBJ1-2; D perhaps matches TRBD1 (5 bases). V was shortened by 8 bases and J by 2 bases, with 18 bases between the two germline ends. The CDR3 length is 15 residues. CDR1 and CDR2 (germline): SGHNT, YENEEA.

This clonotype has more than one count but fewer than ten. V and J are TRBV5-1 and TRBJ1-1; D gene uncertain. This CDR3 has 13 residues. Trimming took off 4 bases at V and 2 bases at J, with 9 bases between the two ends. The germline V gene has CDR1 SGHRS and CDR2 YFSETQ. In DNA, the CDR3 is TGCGCCAGCAGCCAAACAGATAACACTGAAGCTTTCTTT. Protein: CASSQTDNTEAFF.

V and J are TRBV20-1 and TRBJ2-3; 14 nucleotides align to TRBD2. The CDR3 sequence is 17 residues long. Unmatched junction bases numbered 8, after V lost 5 bases and J lost 1 base. The V gene's germline CDR1 is DFQATT and CDR2 SNEGSKA (reference sequence). This CDR3 is CSAPTSGRAGGTDTQYF. The CDR3 coding sequence is TGCAGTGCTCCGACTAGCGGGAGGGCCGGGGGCACAGATACGCAGTATTTT.

The chain is built from TRBV7-6 and TRBJ2-1; D call uncertain. Germline values: CDR1 SGHVS, CDR2 FNYEAQ. The ends were cut back, 6 bases at V and 0 bases at J, with 12 bases in the middle. The CDR3 is made up of 15 amino acids. The CDR3 bases are TGTGCCAGCAGTCGAGACATGAGCTCCTACAATGAGCAGTTCTTC. Translated, it gives CASSRDMSSYNEQFF.

The rearrangement joins TRBV4-3 to TRBJ2-2, with 9 bases fitting TRBD1. The germline V gene has CDR1 LGHNA and CDR2 YSLEER. This CDR3 comprises 17 residues. V gave up 0 bases and J gave up 6 bases; unmatched junction bases: 8. The CDR3 DNA reads TGCGCCAGCAGCCAAGAACGAGGGACAGGGCTTTCCGGGGAGCTGTTTTTT. It yields the protein CASSQERGTGLSGELFF.

The sample holds many counts of this clonotype. The V call is TRBV20-1, the J call TRBJ2-3; D gene ambiguous. Germline CDR1 reads DFQATT; CDR2 reads SNEGSKA (reference sequence). This CDR3 region has 15 residues. V was cut by 0 bases and J by 2 bases, with 12 bases left in between. The CDR3 nucleotides read TGCAGTGCTAGAGATCTCGGCGAAGTCACAGATACGCAGTATTTT. It codes for CSARDLGEVTDTQYF.

This clonotype turned up a few times. The chain uses TRBV20-1 and TRBJ1-2; tentatively, D is TRBD1 (5 bases). The CDR3 sequence is 11 residues long. From germline, CDR1 is DFQATT and CDR2 SNEGSKA (reference sequence). The ends were cut back, 7 bases at V and 4 bases at J, with 10 bases in the middle. CDR3 DNA: TGCAGTGGAGGAAGGGGCTATGGCTACACCTTC. Amino acids: CSGGRGYGYTF.

This clonotype was seen a handful of times. The chain is built from TRBV13 and TRBJ1-1, with D perhaps matching TRBD1 (6 bases). Germline CDR1 reads PRHDT; CDR2 reads FYEKMQ (reference sequence). Trimming left V 5 bases short and J 8 bases short, with 18 bases between. The CDR3 covers 14 residues. The CDR3 loop is CASSTGTKGSEAFF. In DNA form, the CDR3 reads TGTGCCAGCAGCACAGGGACAAAGGGATCGGAAGCTTTCTTT.